Below are 30 T cell receptor beta chains sequenced from a single sample in a study of T cells in Graves' hyperthyroidism and ophthalmopathy. TCR beta CDR3 regions were amplified from RNA transcripts. HTBI primers were the set used in a first-round RT-PCR of the TCR CDR3. TCRdb reanalysed the multiplex PCR reads using MiXCR and keeps one entry per CDR3 protein. The sample lists a few hundred thousand distinct CDR3 sequences, 40% to 55% seen once, with 44% in the top ten. The specimen was peripheral blood or thyroid tissue (not recorded which). These receptors came from an adult woman with Graves' disease, either hyperthyroidism or ophthalmopathy (not recorded which).

In its sample, this clonotype was seen many times. The chain combines TRBV9 with TRBJ1-2; D possibly corresponds to TRBD1 (5 bases). Deletions cut 3 bases from V and 4 bases from J, with 10 bases between. The CDR3 extends over 13 amino acids. From germline, CDR1 is SGDLS and CDR2 YYNGEE. CDR3 sequence reads: CASSGQGVYGYTF. CDR3 bases: TGTGCCAGCAGCGGACAAGGGGTCTATGGCTACACCTTC.

CDR3 sequence: CASSQAGNTDQPQHF. DNA for the CDR3: TGTGCCAGCAGCCAAGCAGGGAATACGGATCAGCCCCAGCATTTT. The rearrangement uses TRBV7-2 and TRBJ1-5, with D perhaps matching TRBD1 (5 bases). This CDR3 is 15 amino acids long. Deletions cut 5 bases from V and 5 bases from J, with 16 bases between. Germline CDR1 SGHTA, CDR2 FQGNSA.

Ten or more counts support this clonotype. The rearrangement uses TRBV7-9 and TRBJ1-6; 12 nucleotides line up with TRBD1. Germline values: CDR1 SEHNR, CDR2 FQNEAQ (reference sequence). The CDR3 sequence is 21 residues long. V dropped 4 bases and J dropped 2; count of bases not matched to a gene: 15. Written as DNA, the CDR3 is TGTGCCAGCAGCTATCGCGCCCCCGGGACAGGGGGCAAGACCTATAATTCACCCCTCCACTTT. Residues: CASSYRAPGTGGKTYNSPLHF. Full variable domain (missing parts from reference TRBV7-9 and TRBJ1-6): DTGVSQNPRHKITKRGQNVTFRCDPISEHNRLYWYRQTLGQGPEFLTYFQNEAQLEKSRLLSDRFSAERPKGSFSTLEIQRTEQGDSAMYLCASSYRAPGTGGKTYNSPLHFGNGTRLTVT.

At least ten counts were recorded for this clonotype. The chain carries TRBV19 and TRBJ2-7; D remains ambiguous. This CDR3 spans 14 amino acids. V gave up 7 bases and J gave up 0 bases, with 13 bases separating them. In germline, CDR1 is LNHDA, CDR2 SQIVND (reference sequence). CDR3 nucleotide sequence: TGTGCCAGTAAGTCACAGTTAAGCTCCTACGAGCAGTACTTC. Translation gives CASKSQLSSYEQYF.

A word on this clonotype: The junction and the germline gene differ at one end; a read error may be behind it. Here the CDR3 reads CACSALGGASEKLFF. DNA for the CDR3: TGTGCCTGCAGTGCTCTCGGGGGGGCGAGTGAAAAACTGTTTTTT. The V and J genes are TRBV2 and TRBJ1-4; TRBD1 might be the D (6 bases). CDR1 is SNHLY, CDR2 FYNNEI, per germline. The CDR3 covers 15 residues.

This clonotype was seen at least ten times. The J gene is TRBJ2-5, the V gene TRBV10-3; TRBD2 matches at 9 bases. Germline V gene data show CDR1 as ENHRY and CDR2 as SYGVKD. The CDR3 runs to 14 residues. V lost 6 bases, J lost 5 bases, and 7 bases stayed unmatched. The CDR3 loop reads CAIRAAGGTETQYF. The DNA of the CDR3 is TGTGCCATCAGGGCAGCGGGAGGAACGGAGACCCAGTACTTC.

The chain employs TRBV29-1 and TRBJ2-7; TRBD1 matches at 10 bases. Germline CDR1 and CDR2: SQVTM and ANQGSEA. Trimming at V came to 3 bases and at J to 2 bases, leaving 4 bases not matched to a gene. The CDR3 is 14 amino acids. The CDR3 spells CSVDRQGAAYEQYF. CDR3 DNA sequence: TGCAGCGTTGATAGACAGGGGGCGGCCTACGAGCAGTACTTC.

The chain recombines TRBV15 with TRBJ1-2; 10 bases match TRBD1. Trimming removed 4 bases from V and 5 bases from J; junction bases left unmatched: 7. The CDR3 sequence is 15 residues long. CDR1 and CDR2 from the germline V gene are LNHNV and YYDKDF (reference sequence). The DNA of the CDR3 is TGTGCCACCAGCACCGAGACAGGGGGCCAGTATGGCTACACCTTC. Protein product: CATSTETGGQYGYTF.

This chain links TRBV2 with TRBJ1-4; D remains unclear. CDR3 length: 13 amino acids. Germline CDR1 reads SNHLY; CDR2 reads FYNNEI. V was trimmed by 2 bases and J by 8 bases, leaving 9 bases between them. CDR3 nucleotides: TGTGCCAGCAGTGAAACTTCGGGGGAAAAACTGTTTTTT. This sequence encodes CASSETSGEKLFF.

This clonotype was seen many times. CDR3 in amino acids: CASRAMGGPNSGNTIYF. The CDR3, as DNA: TGTGCCAGTAGAGCCATGGGGGGGCCCAACTCTGGAAACACCATATATTTT. The chain uses TRBV19 and TRBJ1-3; tentatively, D is TRBD1 (6 bases). Germline values: CDR1 LNHDA, CDR2 SQIVND (reference sequence). The CDR3 sequence is 17 residues long. Trimming removed 6 bases from V and 0 bases from J, with 18 bases in between.

Notes on this clonotype: The germline gene is not matched at one end of the junction; a read error may be the cause. This chain joins TRBV29-1 and TRBJ2-6; a possible D gene is TRBD1 (7 bases). CDR1 SQVTM and CDR2 ANQGSEA come from the germline V gene. There are 18 residues in the CDR3. CDR3 amino acids: CSVVGGGETISGANVLAF. The DNA for the CDR3 is TGCAGCGTTGTAGGAGGGGGCGAGACAATTTCTGGGGCCAACGTCCTGGCTTTC.

The genes are TRBV14 and TRBJ1-1; D is perhaps TRBD1 (5 bases). In germline, CDR1 is SGHDN, CDR2 FVKESK. The CDR3 sequence is 14 residues long. V was trimmed by 3 bases and J by 3 bases, leaving 11 bases between them. This CDR3 is CASSQGGEDTEAFF. The DNA for the CDR3 is TGTGCCAGCAGCCAGGGAGGGGAAGACACTGAAGCTTTCTTT.

The count of this clonotype is one. A read error may produce the germline difference seen at one junction end. This chain links TRBV16 with TRBJ1-1, with D unclear. Germline CDR1 and CDR2: KGHSY and FQNENV. The CDR3 is made up of 11 amino acids. This CDR3 reads CASSASIQASF. The CDR3 DNA sequence: TGTGCCAGCTCCGCGAGTATTCAAGCTTCCTTT.

The chain combines TRBV4-3 with TRBJ2-7; TRBD1 or TRBD2 may be the D gene (5 bases each). Germline lookup yields CDR1 LGHNA and CDR2 YSLEER. This CDR3 is 13 amino acids long. V was cut by 1 base and J by 4 bases, with 8 bases left in between. The CDR3 here is CASSQGGKYEQYF. Here the CDR3 DNA reads TGCGCCAGCAGCCAAGGGGGGAAATACGAGCAGTACTTC.

The chain links TRBV5-1 to TRBJ1-2; TRBD1 might be the D (5 bases). The CDR3 has 14 amino acids. Germline loops: CDR1 SGHRS, CDR2 YFSETQ. Trimming took off 4 bases at V and 6 bases at J, with 16 bases between the two ends. The CDR3, as DNA: TGCGCCAGCAGCCCTCGGTGGCAGGGTCATGGCTACACCTTC. It encodes CASSPRWQGHGYTF.

V and J are TRBV25-1 and TRBJ1-4; D perhaps matches TRBD1 (5 bases). Germline lookup yields CDR1 MGHDK and CDR2 SYGVNS. This CDR3 spans 15 amino acids. V lost 5 bases, J lost 5 bases, and 15 bases lay in between. The CDR3 here is CASSLAGRMNEKLFF. CDR3 nucleotides: TGTGCCAGCAGTTTAGCGGGACGGATGAATGAAAAACTGTTTTTT.

The chain couples TRBV7-3 to TRBJ1-1; TRBD1 might be the D (5 bases). Germline V gene data show CDR1 as SGHTA and CDR2 as FQGTGA. V shed 6 bases and J shed 3 bases, with 20 bases lying between them. This CDR3 is 16 amino acids long. CDR3 protein: CASSLLPIEGDTEAFF. The CDR3 nucleotides read TGTGCCAGCAGTTTATTGCCAATCGAAGGGGACACTGAAGCTTTCTTT.

The rearrangement links TRBV7-2 to TRBJ1-2, with no clear D. Germline CDR1 is SGHTA and CDR2 is FQGNSA. The CDR3 has 14 residues. V lost 5 bases, J lost 4 bases, and 14 bases lay in between. The CDR3 DNA is TGTGCCAGCAGCCAACGTCGGGCAGCCTATGGCTACACCTTC. Its translation: CASSQRRAAYGYTF.

The chain uses TRBV12-3 or TRBV12-4 and TRBJ1-2; 7 bases are a match to TRBD1. Trimming took 4 bases from V and 8 from J; bases not matched to a gene: 13. This CDR3 spans 15 amino acids. Here the CDR3 DNA reads TGTGCCAGCAGTTCGATAAGGGACAGCCCCGGGGGCTACACCTTC. Translated: CASSSIRDSPGGYTF.

This sequence joins TRBV5-1 and TRBJ1-1; tentative D call: TRBD1 (5 bases). V was cut by 4 bases and J by 3 bases, with 13 bases left in between. The CDR3 has 14 amino acids. Per the germline V gene, CDR1 is SGHRS and CDR2 is YFSETQ. CDR3 sequence (DNA): TGCGCCAGCAGCCAGGGACGGGGGGACACTGAAGCTTTCTTT. This gives the protein CASSQGRGDTEAFF.

This clonotype has at least ten counts. The chain links TRBV12-3 or TRBV12-4 to TRBJ2-2, with a possible D match to TRBD2 (5 bases). The V end was cut by 4 bases, the J end by 1 base, with 10 bases between. The CDR3 runs to 15 residues. The chain's CDR3 is CASSSGGVNTGELFF. The CDR3 DNA is TGTGCCAGCAGTTCCGGAGGTGTGAACACCGGGGAGCTGTTTTTT.

This clonotype was seen a few times. The gene calls are TRBV29-1 and TRBJ1-3; D gene uncertain. Trimming stripped 4 bases from V and 4 bases from J, with 8 bases between. This CDR3 contains 12 residues. Germline loops: CDR1 SQVTM, CDR2 ANQGSEA. The DNA of the CDR3 is TGCAGCGTTGCGAGCCAAGGAAACACCATATATTTT. As protein: CSVASQGNTIYF. The full variable domain, in which reference TRBV29-1 and TRBJ1-3 provide the parts outside the CDR3, is SAVISQKPSRDICQRGTSLTIQCQVDSQVTMMFWYRQQPGQSLTLIATANQGSEATYESGFVIDKFPISRPNLTFSTLTVSNMSPEDSSIYLCSVASQGNTIYFGEGSWLTVV.

The table lists this clonotype with many counts. CDR3 bases: TGTGCCAGCAGTGAAGCTTGGCAGACTGAAGCTTTCTTT. This translates into CASSEAWQTEAFF. The chain combines TRBV2 with TRBJ1-1; D gene unclear. Looked up from germline, CDR1 is SNHLY and CDR2 is FYNNEI. V lost 0 bases, J lost 5 bases, and 7 bases lay in between. The CDR3 is 13 amino acids.

V gene TRBV29-1 combines with J gene TRBJ1-2; 7 bases are shared with TRBD1. Trimming removed 6 bases from V and 6 bases from J; junction bases left unmatched: 10. In germline, CDR1 is SQVTM, CDR2 ANQGSEA. The CDR3 has 13 amino acids. For the CDR3, the DNA is TGCAGCGTGAACAGGGGCGGGGACGATGGCTACACCTTC. It translates to CSVNRGGDDGYTF.

The chain is built from TRBV6-1 and TRBJ1-5; 7 nucleotides align to TRBD1. With V trimmed by 6 bases and J by 1 base, 6 bases remained unmatched. The CDR3 is 15 residues long. Germline V gives CDR1 MNHNS, CDR2 SASEGT. CDR3 in DNA: TGTGCCAGCAGCGAGACAGGGTTGAGCAATCAGCCCCAGCATTTT. Amino acid sequence: CASSETGLSNQPQHF.

The sample holds many counts of this clonotype. V is TRBV4-3 and J is TRBJ1-2, with unresolved D. The CDR3 spans 13 residues. Germline loops: CDR1 LGHNA, CDR2 YSLEER. The V and J ends lost 3 bases and 4 bases respectively, with 9 bases between them. The CDR3 bases are TGCGCCAGCAGCCAGGGGATCTTCTATGGCTACACCTTC. As protein: CASSQGIFYGYTF.

In this sample, this clonotype turned up many times. This chain links TRBV5-1 with TRBJ2-5, with D maybe TRBD2 (5 bases). Trimming took off 5 bases at V and 2 bases at J, with 16 bases between the two ends. The CDR3 is 15 amino acids. Germline V CDR1 and CDR2: SGHRS, YFSETQ. CDR3: CASSQLGSRQETQYF. The CDR3 region has the DNA TGCGCCAGCAGTCAACTAGGGAGTAGGCAAGAGACCCAGTACTTC. Supplemented by reference TRBV5-1 and TRBJ2-5, the full variable domain reads KAGVTQTPRYLIKTRGQQVTLSCSPISGHRSVSWYQQTPGQGLQFLFEYFSETQRNKGNFPGRFSGRQFSNSRSEMNVSTLELGDSALYLCASSQLGSRQETQYFGPGTRLLVL.

V is TRBV10-3 and J is TRBJ1-1, with D hard to call. Germline-derived CDR1 and CDR2 are ENHRY and SYGVKD. The CDR3 spans 16 residues. Trimming pared 6 bases from V and 0 bases from J, leaving 17 bases between. The CDR3 loop reads CAISPAAGGLNTEAFF. Written as DNA, the CDR3 is TGTGCCATCAGCCCTGCAGCCGGCGGACTGAACACTGAAGCTTTCTTT.

The rearrangement links TRBV25-1 to TRBJ1-1, with D perhaps matching TRBD1 (5 bases). The CDR3 loop spans 16 amino acids. V was trimmed by 2 bases and J by 3 bases, leaving 16 bases between them. The germline gives CDR1 MGHDK, CDR2 SYGVNS. The CDR3 reads CASSEIAAWGHTEAFF. DNA of the CDR3: TGTGCCAGCAGTGAAATAGCGGCGTGGGGCCACACTGAAGCTTTCTTT.

Many counts were recorded for this clonotype. A much larger clonotype is one base distant, so this may be a read error. The chain links TRBV7-2 to TRBJ1-4, with D tentatively TRBD1 (5 bases). CDR1 and CDR2 (germline): SGHTA, FQGNSA. V was shortened by 5 bases and J by 4 bases, with 14 bases between the two germline ends. This CDR3 has 15 amino acids. Here the CDR3 reads CASSAQGSHNEKLFF. CDR3 coding DNA: TGTGCCAGCAGCGCCCAGGGTAGCCATAATGAAAAACTGTTTTTT.